One and the same sample provided the 2 T cell receptor beta chains below, sequenced in a study of blood T cell repertoires in COVID-19. Profiled with immunoSEQ multiplex PCR; TCRdb holds only in-frame clones, not every one. The sample contains roughly 410,000 clones, more than 70% of which appear only once. Sample: peripheral blood. The receptors were sampled from a woman in her fifties or sixties with COVID-19, enrolled during active disease.

This clone appeared once. The rearrangement links TRBV19 to TRBJ2-5; 8 bases agree with TRBD2. Germline values: CDR1 LNHDA, CDR2 SQIVND (reference sequence). The CDR3 runs 18 residues. V lost 6 bases to trimming and J lost 5 bases; unmatched junction nucleotides: 20. The CDR3 here is CASSPRVAFSGVEETQYF. CDR3 coding DNA: TGTGCCAGTAGCCCCCGTGTGGCCTTTAGCGGGGTAGAGGAGACCCAGTACTTC.

This clone has more than one count but fewer than ten. The chain employs TRBV7-2 and TRBJ1-6; a weak D match, TRBD1 (6 bases). The CDR3 extends over 16 amino acids. Trimming pared 3 bases from V and 5 bases from J, leaving 14 bases between. The germline V gene has CDR1 SGHTA and CDR2 FQGNSA. The CDR3 sequence: CASSLFGTSNNSPLHF. The CDR3 DNA sequence: TGTGCCAGCAGCTTGTTCGGGACATCAAATAATTCACCCCTCCACTTT.